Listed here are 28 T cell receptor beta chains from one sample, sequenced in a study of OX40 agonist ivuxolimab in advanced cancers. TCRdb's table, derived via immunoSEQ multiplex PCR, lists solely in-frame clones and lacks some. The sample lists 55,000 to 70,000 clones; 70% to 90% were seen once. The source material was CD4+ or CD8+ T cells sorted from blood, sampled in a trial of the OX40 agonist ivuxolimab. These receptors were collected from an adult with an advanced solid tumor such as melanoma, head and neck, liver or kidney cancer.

CDR3 region: CASSSKLDRRLICNQPQHF. CDR3 nucleotides: TGTGCCAGCAGTAGTAAGTTGGACAGGCGATTGATTTGCAATCAGCCCCAGCATTTT. The rearrangement links TRBV27 to TRBJ1-5; 7 bases agree with TRBD1. V dropped 5 bases and J dropped 2; count of bases not matched to a gene: 18. Germline assignment: CDR1 MNHEY and CDR2 SMNVEV (reference sequence). The CDR3 has 19 residues.

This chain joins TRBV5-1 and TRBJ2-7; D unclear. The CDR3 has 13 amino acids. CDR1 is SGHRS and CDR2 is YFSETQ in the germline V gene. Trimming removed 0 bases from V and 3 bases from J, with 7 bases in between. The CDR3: CASSLEGSYEQYF. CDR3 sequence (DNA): TGCGCCAGCAGCTTGGAGGGCAGCTACGAGCAGTACTTC.

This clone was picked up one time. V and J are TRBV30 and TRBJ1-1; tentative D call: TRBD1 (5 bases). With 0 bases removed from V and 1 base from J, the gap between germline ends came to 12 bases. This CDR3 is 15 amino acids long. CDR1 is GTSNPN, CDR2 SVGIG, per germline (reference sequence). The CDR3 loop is CAWSVTGAGNTEAFF. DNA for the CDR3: TGTGCCTGGAGTGTAACCGGGGCCGGGAACACTGAAGCTTTCTTT.

Written as DNA, the CDR3 is TGTGCCAGCAGCTTCGGACCGGCAGATACGCAGTATTTT. Protein sequence: CASSFGPADTQYF. This chain uses TRBV7-2 with TRBJ2-3; D remains ambiguous. The germline V gene has CDR1 SGHTA and CDR2 FQGNSA. The length of the CDR3 is 13 residues. Trimming removed 3 bases from V and 4 bases from J, with 8 bases in between.

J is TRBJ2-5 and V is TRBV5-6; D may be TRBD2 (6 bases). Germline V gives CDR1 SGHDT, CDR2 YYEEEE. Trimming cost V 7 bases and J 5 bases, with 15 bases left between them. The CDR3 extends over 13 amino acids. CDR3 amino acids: CASAWDSGETQYF. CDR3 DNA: TGTGCCAGCGCCTGGGACTCGGGGGAGACCCAGTACTTC.

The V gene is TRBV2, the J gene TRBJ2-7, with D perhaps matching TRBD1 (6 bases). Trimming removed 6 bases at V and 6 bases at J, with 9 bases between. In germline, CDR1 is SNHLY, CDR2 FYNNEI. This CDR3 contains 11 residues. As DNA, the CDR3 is TGTGCCAGCAGACAGGGTTCCGAGCAGTACTTC. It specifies CASRQGSEQYF.

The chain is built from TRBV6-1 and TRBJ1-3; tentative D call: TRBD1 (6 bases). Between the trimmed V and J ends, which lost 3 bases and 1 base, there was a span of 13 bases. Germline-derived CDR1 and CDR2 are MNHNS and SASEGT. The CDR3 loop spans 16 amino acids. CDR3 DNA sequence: TGTGCCAGCAGTGATCCCAGGGGATGGTCTGGAAACACCATATATTTT. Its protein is CASSDPRGWSGNTIYF.

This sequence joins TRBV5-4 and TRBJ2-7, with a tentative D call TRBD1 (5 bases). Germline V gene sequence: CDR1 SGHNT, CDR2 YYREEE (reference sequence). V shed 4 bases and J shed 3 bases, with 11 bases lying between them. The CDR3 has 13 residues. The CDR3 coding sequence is TGTGCCAGCAGCCCTCGCCAGGGCTACGAGCAGTACTTC. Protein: CASSPRQGYEQYF.

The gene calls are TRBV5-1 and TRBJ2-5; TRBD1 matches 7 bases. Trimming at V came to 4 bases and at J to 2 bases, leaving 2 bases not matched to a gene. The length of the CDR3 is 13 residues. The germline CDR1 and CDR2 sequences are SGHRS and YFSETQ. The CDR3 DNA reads TGCGCCAGCAGCCCGGGACAGCAAGAGACCCAGTACTTC. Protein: CASSPGQQETQYF.

In nucleotides, the CDR3 is TGTGCCAGCAGCAGACAGGGGGTAATGGGATCACCCCTCCACTTT. Its protein product is CASSRQGVMGSPLHF. The V and J genes are TRBV11-2 and TRBJ1-6, with 9 bases fitting TRBD1. In germline, CDR1 is SGHAT, CDR2 FQNNGV. Trimming cost V 5 bases and J 10 bases; bases outside gene matches: 9. CDR3 length: 15 residues.

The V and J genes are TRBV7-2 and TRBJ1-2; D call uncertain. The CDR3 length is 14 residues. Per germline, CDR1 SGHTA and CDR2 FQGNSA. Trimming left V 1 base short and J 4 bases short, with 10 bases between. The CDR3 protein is CASSLGGLGYGYTF. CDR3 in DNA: TGTGCCAGCAGCTTAGGAGGGCTTGGCTATGGCTACACCTTC.

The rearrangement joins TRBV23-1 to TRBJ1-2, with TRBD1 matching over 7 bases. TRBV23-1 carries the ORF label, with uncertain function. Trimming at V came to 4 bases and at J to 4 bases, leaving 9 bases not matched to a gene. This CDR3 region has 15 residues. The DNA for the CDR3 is TGCGCCAGCAGTCCGCGGGGAGGGGACAGCTATGGCTACACCTTC. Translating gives CASSPRGGDSYGYTF.

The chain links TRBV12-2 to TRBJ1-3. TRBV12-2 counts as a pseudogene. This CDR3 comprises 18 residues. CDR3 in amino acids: CASRVGHLLPSSGNTIYF. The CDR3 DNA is TGTGCAAGTCGCGTGGGTCACCTACTACCCTCCTCTGGAAACACCATATATTTT.

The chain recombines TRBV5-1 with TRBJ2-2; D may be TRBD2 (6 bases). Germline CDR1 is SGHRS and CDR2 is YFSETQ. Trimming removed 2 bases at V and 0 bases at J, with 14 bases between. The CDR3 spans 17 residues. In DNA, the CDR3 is TGCGCCAGCAGCTTCCCGGCTAGCGCCTCGAACACCGGGGAGCTGTTTTTT. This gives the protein CASSFPASASNTGELFF. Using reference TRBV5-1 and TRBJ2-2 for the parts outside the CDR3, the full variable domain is KAGVTQTPRYLIKTRGQQVTLSCSPISGHRSVSWYQQTPGQGLQFLFEYFSETQRNKGNFPGRFSGRQFSNSRSEMNVSTLELGDSALYLCASSFPASASNTGELFFGEGSRLTVL.

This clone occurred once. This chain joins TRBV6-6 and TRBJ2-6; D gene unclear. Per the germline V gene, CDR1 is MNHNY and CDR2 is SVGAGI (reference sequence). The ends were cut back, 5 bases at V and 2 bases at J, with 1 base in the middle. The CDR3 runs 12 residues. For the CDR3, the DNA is TGTGCCAGCAGTCCTGGGGCCAACGTCCTGACTTTC. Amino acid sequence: CASSPGANVLTF.

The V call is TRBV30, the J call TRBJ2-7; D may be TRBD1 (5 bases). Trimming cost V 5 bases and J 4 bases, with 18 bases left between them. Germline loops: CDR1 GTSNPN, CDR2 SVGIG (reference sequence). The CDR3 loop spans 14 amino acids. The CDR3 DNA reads TGTGCCTGGTGGGGCGGCGGATCGAGGTACGAGCAGTACTTC. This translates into CAWWGGGSRYEQYF.

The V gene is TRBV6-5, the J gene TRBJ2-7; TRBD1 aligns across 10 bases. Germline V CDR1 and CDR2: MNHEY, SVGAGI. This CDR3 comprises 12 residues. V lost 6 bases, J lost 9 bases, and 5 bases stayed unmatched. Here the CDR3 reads CASRRTGGVQYF. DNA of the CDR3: TGTGCCAGCAGAAGGACAGGGGGGGTGCAGTACTTC.

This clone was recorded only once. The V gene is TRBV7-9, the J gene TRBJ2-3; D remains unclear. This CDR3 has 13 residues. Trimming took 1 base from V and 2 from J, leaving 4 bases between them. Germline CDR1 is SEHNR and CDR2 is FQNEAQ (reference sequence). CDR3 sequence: CASSLVFTDTQYF. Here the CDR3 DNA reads TGTGCCAGCAGCTTAGTATTCACAGATACGCAGTATTTT.

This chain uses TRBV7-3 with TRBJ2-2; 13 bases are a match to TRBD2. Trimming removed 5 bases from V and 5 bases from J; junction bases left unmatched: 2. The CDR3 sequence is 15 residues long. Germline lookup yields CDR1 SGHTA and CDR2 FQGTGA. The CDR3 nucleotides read TGTGCCAGCAGCAGGGGACTAGCGGGGACCGGGGAGCTGTTTTTT. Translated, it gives CASSRGLAGTGELFF. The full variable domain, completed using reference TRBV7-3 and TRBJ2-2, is GAGVSQTPSNKVTEKGKYVELRCDPISGHTALYWYRQSLGQGPEFLIYFQGTGAADDSGLPNDRFFAVRPEGSVSTLKIQRTERGDSAVYLCASSRGLAGTGELFFGEGSRLTVL.

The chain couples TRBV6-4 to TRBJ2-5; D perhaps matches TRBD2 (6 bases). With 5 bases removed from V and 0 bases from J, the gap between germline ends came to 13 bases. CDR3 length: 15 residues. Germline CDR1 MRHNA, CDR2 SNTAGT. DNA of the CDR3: TGTGCCAGCAGTACCTATAGCGGAAACCAAGAGACCCAGTACTTC. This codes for CASSTYSGNQETQYF.

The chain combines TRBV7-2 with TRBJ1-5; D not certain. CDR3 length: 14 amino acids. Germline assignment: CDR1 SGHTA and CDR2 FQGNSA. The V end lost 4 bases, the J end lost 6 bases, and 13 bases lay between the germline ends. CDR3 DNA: TGTGCCAGCAGCTGGTCAACTGGGCCTCAGCCCCAGCATTTT. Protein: CASSWSTGPQPQHF.

CDR3 nucleotide sequence: TGTGCCAGCAGTTTACATCGGTTACAGGGGTTCGGCTACGAGCAGTACTTC. It encodes CASSLHRLQGFGYEQYF. The chain couples TRBV27 to TRBJ2-7, with 7 nucleotides matching TRBD1. V lost 2 bases to trimming and J lost 3 bases; unmatched junction nucleotides: 13. CDR3 size: 17 residues. Germline V gene sequence: CDR1 MNHEY, CDR2 SMNVEV (reference sequence).

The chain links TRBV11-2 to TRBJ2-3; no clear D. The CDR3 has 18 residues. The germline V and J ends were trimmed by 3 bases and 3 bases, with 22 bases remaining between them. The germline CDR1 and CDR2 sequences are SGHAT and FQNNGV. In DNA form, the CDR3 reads TGTGCCAGCAGCTTCCGCCCACCGTCCCCCTGGGAAACAGATACGCAGTATTTT. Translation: CASSFRPPSPWETDTQYF.

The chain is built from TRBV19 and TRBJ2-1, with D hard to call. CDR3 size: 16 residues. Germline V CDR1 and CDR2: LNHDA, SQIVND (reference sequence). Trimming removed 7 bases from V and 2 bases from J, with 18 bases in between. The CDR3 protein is CASKEKGGPTYNEQFF. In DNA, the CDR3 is TGTGCCAGTAAGGAGAAGGGCGGACCCACCTACAATGAGCAGTTCTTC.

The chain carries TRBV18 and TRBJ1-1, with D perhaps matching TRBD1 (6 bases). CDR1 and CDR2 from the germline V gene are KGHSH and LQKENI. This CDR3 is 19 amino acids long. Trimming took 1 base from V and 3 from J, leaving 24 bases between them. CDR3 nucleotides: TGTGCCAGCTCACCACGGTCGGGGGCGGGGTATGAAAGGGACACTGAAGCTTTCTTT. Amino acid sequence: CASSPRSGAGYERDTEAFF.

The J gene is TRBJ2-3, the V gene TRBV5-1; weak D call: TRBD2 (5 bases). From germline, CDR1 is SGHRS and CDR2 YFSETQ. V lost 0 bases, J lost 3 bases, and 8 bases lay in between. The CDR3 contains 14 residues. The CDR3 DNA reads TGCGCCAGCAGCTTGGAACGGGAAACAGATACGCAGTATTTT. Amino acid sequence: CASSLERETDTQYF.

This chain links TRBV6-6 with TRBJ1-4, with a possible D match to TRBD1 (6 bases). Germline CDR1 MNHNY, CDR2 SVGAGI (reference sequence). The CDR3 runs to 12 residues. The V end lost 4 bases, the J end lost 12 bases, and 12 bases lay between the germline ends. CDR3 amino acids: CASSSSGDQLFF. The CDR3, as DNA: TGTGCCAGCAGTTCCTCAGGGGATCAACTGTTTTTT.

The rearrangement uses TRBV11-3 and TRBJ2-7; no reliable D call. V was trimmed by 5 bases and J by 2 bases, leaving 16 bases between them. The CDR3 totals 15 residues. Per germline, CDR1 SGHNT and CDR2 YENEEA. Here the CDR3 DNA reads TGTGCCAGCAGCACCCGTATACCAGGAGCCTACGAGCAGTACTTC. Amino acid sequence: CASSTRIPGAYEQYF.